Below, 16 T cell receptor beta chains from the same sample are listed, as sequenced in a study of T cells in Graves' hyperthyroidism and ophthalmopathy. Amplified TCR beta CDR3 regions came from RNA transcripts. HTBI primers were used for first-round RT-PCR of the TCR CDR3. MiXCR, run by TCRdb on the multiplex PCR reads, gives a single entry per CDR3 protein. The data hold a few hundred thousand distinct CDR3 sequences, with around 18% observed a single time. The sequencing input was blood. These receptors all come from a man aged 18-30 years with Graves' ophthalmopathy.

V usage is TRBV5-1 and J usage is TRBJ2-3, with 8 positions matching TRBD2. This CDR3 contains 14 residues. Unmatched junction bases numbered 7, after V lost 5 bases and J lost 5 bases. Germline loops: CDR1 SGHRS, CDR2 YFSETQ. In DNA form, the CDR3 reads TGCGCCAGCAGTTCCAGCGGGGGCAGAGATACGCAGTATTTT. This gives the protein CASSSSGGRDTQYF.

In this sample, this clonotype turned up a few times. The V call is TRBV20-1, the J call TRBJ1-2; D uncertain. Germline values: CDR1 DFQATT, CDR2 SNEGSKA (reference sequence). The CDR3 spans 12 residues. In DNA form, the CDR3 reads TGCACCTTTGGGGAAGACTATTATGGCTACACCTTC. Amino acid sequence: CTFGEDYYGYTF.

This sequence joins TRBV6-1 and TRBJ1-5, with 11 bases matching TRBD1. Germline assignment: CDR1 MNHNS and CDR2 SASEGT. The ends lost 6 bases at V and 4 bases at J; junction bases unmatched: 11. The CDR3 contains 17 residues. CDR3 sequence: CASRPRRDRGRNQPQHF. CDR3 DNA: TGTGCCAGCAGACCTCGCCGGGACAGGGGGAGAAATCAGCCCCAGCATTTT.

This clonotype occurred many times. The V call is TRBV12-3 or TRBV12-4, the J call TRBJ1-2; 8 positions agree with TRBD1. The junction had 8 bases not matched to a gene; V was cut back by 6 bases and J by 8 bases. The CDR3 contains 13 residues. CDR3 DNA sequence: TGTGCCAGCAGCCTGACAGGGGCGAGCGGCTACACCTTC. It specifies CASSLTGASGYTF.

The chain has TRBV5-1 and TRBJ1-1, with a tentative D call TRBD1 (5 bases). The germline gives CDR1 SGHRS, CDR2 YFSETQ. CDR3 length: 11 residues. Between the trimmed V and J ends, which lost 7 bases and 8 bases, there was a span of 12 bases. The CDR3: CASGAGQEAFF. CDR3 in DNA: TGCGCCAGCGGGGCAGGGCAGGAAGCTTTCTTT.

This clonotype was counted ten times or more. It may be a read error: a sequence one base away is much more abundant. V usage is TRBV5-1 and J usage is TRBJ1-1; D is undetermined. Germline lookup yields CDR1 SGHRS and CDR2 YFSETQ. V shed 4 bases and J shed 5 bases, with 18 bases lying between them. The CDR3 runs 15 residues. The CDR3 sequence: CASSPMYGGGTEAFF. The CDR3, as DNA: TGCGCCAGCAGCCCCATGTACGGAGGAGGGACTGAAGCTTTCTTT.

Comment on this clonotype: Just one base apart from a much larger clone, this may be a read error. This chain joins TRBV11-3 and TRBJ2-1; 7 nucleotides line up with TRBD2. With V trimmed by 5 bases and J by 3 bases, 10 bases remained unmatched. This CDR3 region has 16 residues. CDR1 and CDR2 (germline): SGHNT, YENEEA. CDR3 DNA: TGTGCCAGCAGCCCCGGAACGGGCGGGGGCTACAATGAGCAGTTCTTC. It yields the protein CASSPGTGGGYNEQFF.

This clonotype was found many times. V and J are TRBV2 and TRBJ2-5; 12 bases are shared with TRBD2. The CDR3 spans 15 residues. In germline, CDR1 is SNHLY, CDR2 FYNNEI. Trimming at V came to 6 bases and at J to 2 bases, leaving 4 bases not matched to a gene. The CDR3 sequence is CASSPLAGGQETQYF. The CDR3 DNA follows: TGTGCCAGCAGCCCTCTAGCGGGGGGGCAAGAGACCCAGTACTTC.

This clonotype was recorded many times. The gene calls are TRBV5-1 and TRBJ1-4, with D uncertain. CDR1 is SGHRS, CDR2 YFSETQ, per germline. V was pared by 0 bases and J by 0 bases, with 12 bases between. The CDR3 loop spans 17 amino acids. This chain's CDR3 is CASSLEARGATNEKLFF. The CDR3 bases are TGCGCCAGCAGCTTGGAAGCCAGAGGTGCAACTAATGAAAAACTGTTTTTT.

This chain links TRBV24-1 with TRBJ2-2; D gene ambiguous. Trimming stripped 1 base from V and 1 base from J, with 6 bases between. From germline, CDR1 is KGHDR and CDR2 SFDVKD. CDR3 size: 15 residues. The DNA for the CDR3 is TGTGCCACCAGTGATTTTAACAGGAACACCGGGGAGCTGTTTTTT. It translates to CATSDFNRNTGELFF.

As regards this clonotype: Being one base from a much bigger clone, this may be a read error. The chain employs TRBV6-1 and TRBJ2-1; the match to TRBD2 covers 10 bases. Germline CDR1 is MNHNS and CDR2 is SASEGT. CDR3 length: 13 amino acids. V lost 10 bases and J lost 9; bases outside the gene matches: 9. In DNA form, the CDR3 reads TGTGCCACCCTTAGCGGGGGGCGGGGTGAGCAGTTCTTC. Encoded protein: CATLSGGRGEQFF.

The chain combines TRBV2 with TRBJ1-4; D uncertain. Trimming shortened V by 1 base and J by 7 bases, and 7 bases separated the two germline ends. The germline CDR1 and CDR2 sequences are SNHLY and FYNNEI. This CDR3 region has 13 residues. This chain's CDR3 is CASSEGVGEKLFF. CDR3 bases: TGTGCCAGCAGTGAAGGGGTCGGTGAAAAACTGTTTTTT. Based on the CDR3 plus reference TRBV2 and TRBJ1-4, the full variable domain is EPEVTQTPSHQVTQMGQEVILRCVPISNHLYFYWYRQILGQKVEFLVSFYNNEISEKSEIFDDQFSVERPDGSNFTLKIRSTKLEDSAMYFCASSEGVGEKLFFGSGTQLSVL.

In its sample, this clonotype was seen many times. The rearrangement joins TRBV2 to TRBJ1-6, with 11 bases fitting TRBD1. The V segment lost 5 bases and the J segment 10 bases; nucleotides outside the gene matches: 4. CDR3 size: 14 residues. CDR1 and CDR2 (germline): SNHLY, FYNNEI. CDR3 sequence: CASSPGTGGSPLHF. The CDR3, as DNA: TGTGCCAGCAGTCCCGGGACAGGGGGATCACCCCTCCACTTT.

This clonotype was seen at least ten times. The rearrangement links TRBV28 to TRBJ2-1; TRBD2 might be the D (6 bases). V gave up 6 bases and J gave up 0 bases, with 18 bases separating them. Looked up from germline, CDR1 is MDHEN and CDR2 is SYDVKM. This CDR3 is built from 17 residues. The CDR3, as DNA: TGTGCCAGCAGAACTATGGAGGGGCGATGCTCCTACAATGAGCAGTTCTTC. Its translation: CASRTMEGRCSYNEQFF.

This clonotype was seen once. Possible read error: a much larger clone is one base away. This chain connects TRBV20-1 to TRBJ2-7; TRBD2 matches 10 bases. With V trimmed by 3 bases and J by 3 bases, 8 bases remained unmatched. Germline-derived CDR1 and CDR2 are DFQATT and SNEGSKA (reference sequence). The CDR3 totals 15 residues. Here the CDR3 DNA reads TGCAGTGCTAGCCCCGGGGTAGCGGGGGGCTACGAGCAGTACTTC. It is translated as CSASPGVAGGYEQYF.

Comment on this clonotype: This may come from a read error, since a much larger clone is one base off. This sequence joins TRBV5-1 and TRBJ2-3; D is perhaps TRBD2 (6 bases). CDR1 and CDR2 from the germline V gene are SGHRS and YFSETQ. The CDR3 consists of 15 residues. V dropped 4 bases and J dropped 2 bases, with 14 bases sitting between them. The CDR3 nucleotides are TGCGCCAGCAGCAACCGGGACTCCTACACAGATACGCAGTATTTT. Protein sequence: CASSNRDSYTDTQYF.